The next 15 T cell receptor beta chains were all read from a single sample in a study of T cells in Graves' hyperthyroidism and ophthalmopathy. Regions amplified from RNA transcripts were the TCR beta CDR3 regions. The TCR CDR3 first-round RT-PCR relied on the HTBI primer set. TCRdb ran MiXCR on the multiplex PCR reads and lists one entry per CDR3 protein. The data hold about 840,000 distinct CDR3 sequences, with approximately 40% observed a single time. Sequencing used blood. The source is a man aged 18 to 29 with Graves' hyperthyroidism.

CDR3 sequence reads: CASSPQRFGYEQYF. CDR3 in DNA: TGTGCCAGTAGTCCCCAGCGTTTCGGCTACGAGCAGTACTTC. This sequence joins TRBV19 and TRBJ2-7; no firm D call. V was clipped by 5 bases and J by 3 bases, with 14 bases between them. Germline V CDR1 and CDR2: LNHDA, SQIVND (reference sequence). The CDR3 totals 14 residues.

V gene TRBV2 combines with J gene TRBJ1-4; no clear D. CDR3 length equals 17 residues. Germline lookup yields CDR1 SNHLY and CDR2 FYNNEI. Trimming cost V 5 bases and J 0 bases, with 16 bases left between them. The CDR3 reads CASSFGPDTATNEKLFF. CDR3 nucleotide sequence: TGTGCCAGCAGTTTTGGCCCCGACACAGCAACTAATGAAAAACTGTTTTTT.

This chain links TRBV20-1 with TRBJ2-3; 9 positions match TRBD2. The DNA end favors TRBJ2-7, so the J call may be wrong. The CDR3 contains 18 residues. CDR1 is DFQATT, CDR2 SNEGSKA, per germline (reference sequence). The CDR3 nucleotides read TGCAGTGCTAGAGCCACGTTCTACGGCGGGAGGGGCACAGATACGCAGTACTTC. Translated, it gives CSARATFYGGRGTDTQYF.

The gene calls are TRBV24-1 and TRBJ2-5; 11 positions agree with TRBD2. With V trimmed by 5 bases and J by 5 bases, 9 bases remained unmatched. Germline assignment: CDR1 KGHDR and CDR2 SFDVKD. The CDR3 spans 16 residues. The CDR3 DNA is TGTGCCACCAGTGTGGGACTAGCGGCCTCAGGGGAGACCCAGTACTTC. It specifies CATSVGLAASGETQYF.

The rearrangement joins TRBV7-2 to TRBJ1-4; D gene uncertain. The CDR3 spans 16 residues. Trimming pared 1 base from V and 0 bases from J, leaving 9 bases between. Germline V gene data show CDR1 as SGHTA and CDR2 as FQGNSA. CDR3: CASSLGFRATNEKLFF. For the CDR3, the DNA is TGTGCCAGCAGCTTAGGGTTTCGAGCAACTAATGAAAAACTGTTTTTT.

The chain combines TRBV6-6 with TRBJ2-7, with 11 bases lining up with TRBD1. Per germline, CDR1 MNHNY and CDR2 SVGAGI (reference sequence). V trimming: 4 bases; J trimming: 2 bases; junction bases outside the gene matches: 7. There are 16 residues in the CDR3. The CDR3 nucleotides read TGTGCCAGCAGTTTTTCCGGGACAGGGGGACCCTACGAGCAGTACTTC. As protein: CASSFSGTGGPYEQYF.

The chain combines TRBV25-1 with TRBJ1-5; D is undetermined. The germline CDR1 and CDR2 sequences are MGHDK and SYGVNS. The ends were cut back, 6 bases at V and 2 bases at J, with 20 bases in the middle. The CDR3 runs to 17 residues. The DNA for the CDR3 is TGTGCCAGCAGCGTATTTTGGCCGGGAGGAGGCAATCAGCCCCAGCATTTT. As protein: CASSVFWPGGGNQPQHF. Full variable domain (outside the CDR3, taken from reference TRBV25-1 and TRBJ1-5): EADIYQTPRYLVIGTGKKITLECSQTMGHDKMYWYQQDPGMELHLIHYSYGVNSTEKGDLSSESTVSRIRTEHFPLTLESARPSHTSQYLCASSVFWPGGGNQPQHFGDGTRLSIL.

This clonotype was seen once. The gene calls are TRBV7-3 and TRBJ2-7; 12 positions agree with TRBD2. Germline CDR1 SGHTA, CDR2 FQGTGA. The CDR3 covers 18 residues. With V trimmed by 5 bases and J by 5 bases, 16 bases remained unmatched. This CDR3 reads CASSQGQATSGRLDEQYF. For the CDR3, the DNA is TGTGCCAGCAGCCAAGGACAAGCTACTAGCGGGAGGTTGGACGAGCAGTACTTC. The full variable domain, with the rest looked up from reference TRBV7-3 and TRBJ2-7, is GAGVSQTPSNKVTEKGKYVELRCDPISGHTALYWYRQSLGQGPEFLIYFQGTGAADDSGLPNDRFFAVRPEGSVSTLKIQRTERGDSAVYLCASSQGQATSGRLDEQYFGPGTRLTVT.

This clonotype was recorded only once. V gene TRBV20-1 combines with J gene TRBJ1-3, with a weak D call TRBD1 (5 bases). This CDR3 region has 14 residues. Germline V gives CDR1 DFQATT, CDR2 SNEGSKA (reference sequence). With 7 bases removed from V and 6 bases from J, the gap between germline ends came to 19 bases. The CDR3 here is CSVLPRGSANTIYF. CDR3 nucleotide sequence: TGCAGTGTTCTCCCCCGGGGGTCGGCAAACACCATATATTTT.

V is TRBV6-2 or TRBV6-3 and J is TRBJ1-3; D ambiguous. V was clipped by 0 bases and J by 1 base, with 10 bases between them. The CDR3 contains 16 residues. Looked up from germline, CDR1 is MNHEY and CDR2 is SVGEGT. CDR3 DNA: TGTGCCAGCAGTTACTCTGGCGGGGAGTCTGGAAACACCATATATTTT. Its protein product is CASSYSGGESGNTIYF.

Ten or more counts support this clonotype. J is TRBJ2-5 and V is TRBV9; 7 bases agree with TRBD2. Germline V CDR1 and CDR2: SGDLS, YYNGEE. The CDR3 runs 15 residues. V trimming: 0 bases; J trimming: 4 bases; junction bases outside the gene matches: 6. As DNA, the CDR3 is TGTGCCAGCAGCGTAGCAGCAGGGAGGGGAGAGACCCAGTACTTC. This sequence encodes CASSVAAGRGETQYF.

The chain has TRBV20-1 and TRBJ1-6; D possibly corresponds to TRBD1 (5 bases). The V gene lost 5 bases and the J gene lost 10 bases, with 27 bases spanning the gap. Germline loops: CDR1 DFQATT, CDR2 SNEGSKA (reference sequence). The CDR3 runs to 17 residues. CDR3 loop: CSAPSWGEGKGLSPLHF. CDR3 DNA sequence: TGCAGTGCTCCCTCATGGGGGGAGGGGAAGGGACTATCACCCCTCCACTTT.

V gene TRBV5-1 combines with J gene TRBJ2-7; D is ambiguous. The end of the DNA fits TRBJ2-5 better, so the J call may be wrong. Germline loops: CDR1 SGHRS, CDR2 YFSETQ. CDR3 length equals 14 residues. CDR3 loop: CASNSGADGETQYF. The DNA of the CDR3 is TGCGCCAGCAACTCGGGCGCGGACGGAGAGACCCAGTACTTC.

This chain uses TRBV5-1 with TRBJ2-7, with TRBD2 matching 10 bases. Germline lookup yields CDR1 SGHRS and CDR2 YFSETQ. The CDR3 loop spans 15 amino acids. The trim removed 0 bases at V and 5 bases at J, leaving 5 bases unmatched. The CDR3 loop is CASSLDSGRIDEQYF. CDR3 DNA: TGCGCCAGCAGCTTGGATAGCGGGAGGATCGACGAGCAGTACTTC.

This clonotype was picked up many times. An end of the junction differs from the germline gene, which may be a read error. CDR3 nucleotides: TGTGCCAGCAACTTGCCACAGGGTCGGCATTTT. Protein product: CASNLPQGRHF. The chain links TRBV5-6 to TRBJ1-5; perhaps TRBD1 as D (6 bases). CDR3 length: 11 amino acids. Germline CDR1 reads SGHDT; CDR2 reads YYEEEE. The full variable domain, completed using reference TRBV5-6 and TRBJ1-5, is DAGVTQSPTHLIKTRGQQVTLRCSPKSGHDTVSWYQQALGQGPQFIFQYYEEEERQRGNFPDRFSGHQFPNYSSELNVNALLLGDSALYLCASNLPQGRHFGDGTRLSIL.